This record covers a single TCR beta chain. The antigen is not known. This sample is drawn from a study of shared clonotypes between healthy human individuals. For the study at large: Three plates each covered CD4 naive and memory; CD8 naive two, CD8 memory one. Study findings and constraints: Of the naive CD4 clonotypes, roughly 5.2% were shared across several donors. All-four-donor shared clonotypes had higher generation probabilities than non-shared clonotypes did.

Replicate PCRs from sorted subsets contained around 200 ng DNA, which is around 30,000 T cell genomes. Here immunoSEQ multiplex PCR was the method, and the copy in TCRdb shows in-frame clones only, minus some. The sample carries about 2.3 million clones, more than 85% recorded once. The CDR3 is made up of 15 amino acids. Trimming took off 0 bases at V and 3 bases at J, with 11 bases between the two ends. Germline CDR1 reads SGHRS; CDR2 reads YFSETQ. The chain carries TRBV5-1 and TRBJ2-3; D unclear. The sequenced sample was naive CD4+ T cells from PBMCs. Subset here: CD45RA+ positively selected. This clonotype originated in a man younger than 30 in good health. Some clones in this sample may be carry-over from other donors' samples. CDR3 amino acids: CASSLEGRRTDTQYF. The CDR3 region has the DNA TGCGCCAGCAGCTTGGAGGGCAGGCGGACAGATACGCAGTATTTT.